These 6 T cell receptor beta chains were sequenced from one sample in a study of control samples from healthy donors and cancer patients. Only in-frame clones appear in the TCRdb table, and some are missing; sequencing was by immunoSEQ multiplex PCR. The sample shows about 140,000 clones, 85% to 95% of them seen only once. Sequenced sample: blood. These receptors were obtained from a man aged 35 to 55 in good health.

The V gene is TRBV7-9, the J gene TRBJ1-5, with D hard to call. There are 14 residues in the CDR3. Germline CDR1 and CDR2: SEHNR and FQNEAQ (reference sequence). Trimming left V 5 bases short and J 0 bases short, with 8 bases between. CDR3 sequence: CASSPRDSNQPQHF. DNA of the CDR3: TGTGCCAGCAGCCCCCGAGATAGCAATCAGCCCCAGCATTTT.

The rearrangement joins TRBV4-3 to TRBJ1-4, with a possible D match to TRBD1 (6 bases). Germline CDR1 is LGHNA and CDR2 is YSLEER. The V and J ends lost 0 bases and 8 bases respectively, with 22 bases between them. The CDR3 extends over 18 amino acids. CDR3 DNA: TGCGCCAGCAGCCAAGATCGAGTAGTAGGGGGGCTCGGGGAAAAACTGTTTTTT. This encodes CASSQDRVVGGLGEKLFF.

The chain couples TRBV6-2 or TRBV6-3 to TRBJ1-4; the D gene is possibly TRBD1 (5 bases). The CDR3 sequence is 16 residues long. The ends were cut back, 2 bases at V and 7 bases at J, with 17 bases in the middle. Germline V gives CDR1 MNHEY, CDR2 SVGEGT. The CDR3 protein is CASSYQGMSQAEKLFF. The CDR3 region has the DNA TGTGCCAGCAGTTACCAGGGTATGTCGCAGGCTGAAAAACTGTTTTTT.

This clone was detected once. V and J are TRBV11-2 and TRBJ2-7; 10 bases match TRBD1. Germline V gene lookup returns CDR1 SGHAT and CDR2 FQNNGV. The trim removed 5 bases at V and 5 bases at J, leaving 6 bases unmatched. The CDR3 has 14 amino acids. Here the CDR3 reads CASSLGGQGNEQYF. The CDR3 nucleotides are TGTGCCAGCAGCCTGGGGGGACAGGGGAACGAGCAGTACTTC. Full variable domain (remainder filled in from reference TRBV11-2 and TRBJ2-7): EAGVAQSPRYKIIEKRQSVAFWCNPISGHATLYWYQQILGQGPKLLIQFQNNGVVDDSQLPKDRFSAERLKGVDSTLKIQPAKLEDSAVYLCASSLGGQGNEQYFGPGTRLTVT.

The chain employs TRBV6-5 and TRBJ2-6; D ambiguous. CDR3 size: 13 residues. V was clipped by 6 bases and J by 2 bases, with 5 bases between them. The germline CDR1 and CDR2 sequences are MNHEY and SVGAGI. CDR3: CASRKAGANVLTF. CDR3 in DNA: TGTGCCAGCAGGAAAGCTGGGGCCAACGTCCTGACTTTC.

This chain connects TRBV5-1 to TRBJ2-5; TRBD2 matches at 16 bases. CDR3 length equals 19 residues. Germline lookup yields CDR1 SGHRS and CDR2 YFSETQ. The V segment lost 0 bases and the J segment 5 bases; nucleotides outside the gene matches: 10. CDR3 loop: CASSLAGTSGGAGMETQYF. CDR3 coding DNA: TGCGCCAGCAGCTTGGCAGGGACTAGCGGGGGGGCCGGTATGGAGACCCAGTACTTC.